The 25 T cell receptor beta chains below were found in one sample sequenced in a study of cytomegalovirus exposure and HLA in healthy donors. Researchers ran the PCR with 60 Vbeta and 13 Jbeta primers. TCRdb keeps only in-frame clones here, not all; method: immunoSEQ multiplex PCR. The profile shows approximately 150,000 clones, roughly 80% of them singletons. The specimen was PBMCs. These receptors were obtained from a human donor in good health.

The chain recombines TRBV6-6 with TRBJ2-5; 10 nucleotides line up with TRBD2. The CDR3 sequence is 15 residues long. The V gene's germline CDR1 is MNHNY and CDR2 SVGAGI (reference sequence). The J segment lost 2 bases and the V segment lost 5 bases, leaving 5 bases of the junction unmatched. This CDR3 reads CASSNGLAVQETQYF. Written as DNA, the CDR3 is TGTGCCAGCAGTAACGGACTAGCGGTTCAAGAGACCCAGTACTTC.

The rearrangement joins TRBV5-8 to TRBJ1-4, with 9 positions matching TRBD1. V shed 8 bases, J shed 7 bases, and the junction held 9 bases outside the gene matches. This CDR3 is 14 amino acids long. Germline values: CDR1 SGHTS, CDR2 YDEGEE. In DNA form, the CDR3 reads TGTGCCAGTGGGATCCGGGACAGGGTTGAAAAACTGTTTTTT. It codes for CASGIRDRVEKLFF.

The chain couples TRBV2 to TRBJ2-5, with 7 nucleotides matching TRBD2. The CDR3 sequence is 14 residues long. Unmatched junction bases numbered 8, after V lost 5 bases and J lost 5 bases. CDR1 and CDR2 from the germline V gene are SNHLY and FYNNEI. CDR3 sequence reads: CASSPSTSMETQYF. CDR3 sequence (DNA): TGTGCCAGCAGTCCCTCGACTAGCATGGAGACCCAGTACTTC.

The rearrangement uses TRBV9 and TRBJ2-3; D possibly corresponds to TRBD2 (6 bases). This CDR3 comprises 19 residues. CDR1 and CDR2 (germline): SGDLS, YYNGEE. Trimming cost V 3 bases and J 8 bases, with 31 bases left between them. The CDR3 loop reads CASSDNSLGTPEAVGTQYF. The DNA for the CDR3 is TGTGCCAGCAGCGACAACTCCCTTGGGACTCCCGAGGCGGTCGGTACGCAGTATTTT.

The chain uses TRBV7-2 and TRBJ1-5, with D uncertain. The CDR3 is 13 residues long. Trimming stripped 1 base from V and 4 bases from J, with 5 bases between. Germline V gene sequence: CDR1 SGHTA, CDR2 FQGNSA. DNA of the CDR3: TGTGCCAGCAGCTTAGGAGTAAATCAGCCCCAGCATTTT. This translates into CASSLGVNQPQHF.

The chain links TRBV5-1 to TRBJ2-3; 8 bases line up with TRBD2. V lost 4 bases to trimming and J lost 5 bases; unmatched junction nucleotides: 9. The CDR3 runs to 15 residues. The germline gives CDR1 SGHRS, CDR2 YFSETQ. The CDR3 region is CASSPFSGAGDTQYF. The CDR3, as DNA: TGCGCCAGCAGCCCGTTTAGCGGGGCTGGAGATACGCAGTATTTT.

The V call is TRBV29-1, the J call TRBJ1-2, with 7 bases aligning to TRBD1. V gave up 3 bases and J gave up 5 bases; unmatched junction bases: 6. Germline V gene sequence: CDR1 SQVTM, CDR2 ANQGSEA. The CDR3 contains 13 residues. This CDR3 reads CSVDRGQRYGYTF. The CDR3 DNA follows: TGCAGCGTTGATAGGGGGCAGAGGTATGGCTACACCTTC.

This sequence joins TRBV9 and TRBJ2-3; no definite D call. The germline V gene has CDR1 SGDLS and CDR2 YYNGEE. V gave up 3 bases and J gave up 4 bases, with 9 bases separating them. This CDR3 contains 13 residues. CDR3 protein: CASSADIADTQYF. The CDR3 DNA follows: TGTGCCAGCAGCGCAGACATTGCAGATACGCAGTATTTT. The whole variable domain, remainder taken from reference TRBV9 and TRBJ2-3, is DSGVTQTPKHLITATGQRVTLRCSPRSGDLSVYWYQQSLDQGLQFLIQYYNGEERAKGNILERFSAQQFPDLHSELNLSSLELGDSALYFCASSADIADTQYFGPGTRLTVL.

V and J are TRBV2 and TRBJ2-2; the match to TRBD1 covers 7 bases. Looked up from germline, CDR1 is SNHLY and CDR2 is FYNNEI. The CDR3 runs 14 residues. V was pared by 6 bases and J by 2 bases, with 3 bases of the junction left unmatched. CDR3 residues: CASRGTVNTGELFF. In nucleotides, the CDR3 is TGTGCCAGCAGGGGGACAGTTAACACCGGGGAGCTGTTTTTT. Together with reference TRBV2 and TRBJ2-2, the CDR3 gives the full variable domain: EPEVTQTPSHQVTQMGQEVILRCVPISNHLYFYWYRQILGQKVEFLVSFYNNEISEKSEIFDDQFSVERPDGSNFTLKIRSTKLEDSAMYFCASRGTVNTGELFFGEGSRLTVL.

This clone came up a few times. The V call is TRBV5-4, the J call TRBJ2-2; 7 bases fit TRBD2. CDR1 and CDR2 (germline): SGHNT, YYREEE (reference sequence). CDR3 length: 16 amino acids. Trimming took 0 bases from V and 3 from J; bases not matched to a gene: 5. The CDR3 DNA sequence: TGTGCCAGCAGCTTGGAGGCGGGGGACCACACCGGGGAGCTGTTTTTT. Encoded protein: CASSLEAGDHTGELFF.

The rearrangement links TRBV7-3 to TRBJ2-1; 9 positions agree with TRBD2. The CDR3 extends over 14 amino acids. Germline trimming cut 5 bases from V and 8 bases from J; bases unmatched to any gene: 7. Germline values: CDR1 SGHTA, CDR2 FQGTGA. The CDR3 sequence is CASSVGLAMDEQFF. CDR3 DNA: TGTGCCAGCAGCGTCGGACTAGCGATGGATGAGCAGTTCTTC.

Here the CDR3 reads CSVDQGRDTGELFF. The DNA of the CDR3 is TGCAGCGTTGACCAGGGAAGGGATACCGGGGAGCTGTTTTTT. The rearrangement uses TRBV29-1 and TRBJ2-2, with D tentatively TRBD1 (5 bases). The length of the CDR3 is 14 residues. V was trimmed by 3 bases and J by 5 bases, leaving 13 bases between them. The germline gives CDR1 SQVTM, CDR2 ANQGSEA.

The CDR3 DNA follows: TGTGCCAGCAGTAGTCTAGCGGGGGGGTTCAATGAGCAGTTCTTC. It encodes CASSSLAGGFNEQFF. The chain joins TRBV2 to TRBJ2-1; 12 nucleotides agree with TRBD2. The V segment lost 5 bases and the J segment 6 bases; nucleotides outside the gene matches: 5. CDR3 size: 15 residues. Germline V gives CDR1 SNHLY, CDR2 FYNNEI.

CDR3 amino acids: CSVMTSSYGYTF. The CDR3 bases are TGCAGCGTTATGACAAGCTCCTATGGCTACACCTTC. This sequence joins TRBV29-1 and TRBJ1-2; the D is unclear. Germline CDR1 is SQVTM and CDR2 is ANQGSEA. The CDR3 is made up of 12 amino acids. V lost 5 bases, J lost 4 bases, and 11 bases lay in between.

This clone turned up a few times. V gene TRBV4-1 combines with J gene TRBJ1-2; D is uncertain. This CDR3 has 17 residues. Trimming stripped 1 base from V and 2 bases from J, with 17 bases between. Germline-derived CDR1 and CDR2 are MGHRA and YSYEKL. CDR3 sequence (DNA): TGCGCCAGCAGCCAAGCCCCCCGTAGAAGCGGCAACTATGGCTACACCTTC. Protein sequence: CASSQAPRRSGNYGYTF.

The chain couples TRBV7-3 to TRBJ1-6; tentative D call: TRBD1 (6 bases). Germline CDR1 and CDR2: SGHTA and FQGTGA. Trimming pared 5 bases from V and 14 bases from J, leaving 16 bases between. CDR3 length: 13 residues. The CDR3 loop is CASSLRRGDTLHF. DNA for the CDR3: TGTGCCAGCAGCCTTCGGCGGGGGGACACCCTCCACTTT.

This chain uses TRBV6-1 with TRBJ1-2; 8 positions agree with TRBD1. Germline CDR1 reads MNHNS; CDR2 reads SASEGT. Trimming removed 8 bases from V and 4 bases from J; junction bases left unmatched: 9. This CDR3 comprises 14 residues. The CDR3 here is CASGPGGAGYGYTF. CDR3 nucleotides: TGTGCCAGCGGACCAGGGGGCGCTGGCTATGGCTACACCTTC.

V usage is TRBV7-8 and J usage is TRBJ1-2; a weak D match, TRBD1 (6 bases). The germline gives CDR1 SGHVS, CDR2 FQNEAQ. Trimming cost V 5 bases and J 4 bases, with 11 bases left between them. CDR3 length: 13 residues. CDR3 in DNA: TGTGCCAGCAGCCAAAACAGGGCCTATGGCTACACCTTC. It specifies CASSQNRAYGYTF. The full variable domain, with the rest looked up from reference TRBV7-8 and TRBJ1-2, is GAGVSQSPRYKVAKRGQDVALRCDPISGHVSLFWYQQALGQGPEFLTYFQNEAQLDKSGLPSDRFFAERPEGSVSTLKIQRTQQEDSAVYLCASSQNRAYGYTFGSGTRLTVV.

V usage is TRBV5-8 and J usage is TRBJ2-4; TRBD2 matches 10 bases. This CDR3 is built from 19 residues. V was clipped by 3 bases and J by 0 bases; unmatched bases: 12. The germline V gene encodes CDR1 SGHTS and CDR2 YDEGEE. DNA for the CDR3: TGTGCCAGCAGCTCCGTCCTAGCGGGGGCCCCAATAGCCAAAAACATTCAGTACTTC. It codes for CASSSVLAGAPIAKNIQYF.

The chain combines TRBV27 with TRBJ2-2; D perhaps matches TRBD2 (5 bases). Germline loops: CDR1 MNHEY, CDR2 SMNVEV (reference sequence). This CDR3 is built from 14 residues. Trimming took 4 bases from V and 6 from J, leaving 12 bases between them. The CDR3 nucleotides are TGTGCCAGCAGTTCTGGACCCGGGGCCGGGGAGCTGTTTTTT. Its protein is CASSSGPGAGELFF.

The chain joins TRBV28 to TRBJ2-5; D might be TRBD1 (5 bases). Germline-derived CDR1 and CDR2 are MDHEN and SYDVKM. The CDR3 is 15 amino acids. V was trimmed by 3 bases and J by 2 bases, leaving 13 bases between them. CDR3 residues: CASSFMGRAQETQYF. For the CDR3, the DNA is TGTGCCAGCAGTTTCATGGGCAGGGCGCAAGAGACCCAGTACTTC.

In the case of this clone: Compared with germline, one end of the junction differs, possibly owing to a read error. The chain carries TRBV7-9 and TRBJ2-7, with D unresolved. There are 12 residues in the CDR3. Germline V lookup: CDR1 SEHNR, CDR2 FQNEAQ (reference sequence). CDR3 residues: CSSSPLSNEQYF. CDR3 DNA: TGTTCCAGCAGCCCATTGTCCAACGAGCAGTACTTC. Based on the CDR3 plus reference TRBV7-9 and TRBJ2-7, the full variable domain is DTGVSQNPRHKITKRGQNVTFRCDPISEHNRLYWYRQTLGQGPEFLTYFQNEAQLEKSRLLSDRFSAERPKGSFSTLEIQRTEQGDSAMYLCSSSPLSNEQYFGPGTRLTVT.

The chain is built from TRBV19 and TRBJ1-1; 12 nucleotides match TRBD1. The CDR3 is 17 residues long. After removal of 5 bases from V and 5 bases from J, the junction contained 12 bases not matched to a gene. Germline V CDR1 and CDR2: LNHDA, SQIVND (reference sequence). The CDR3, as DNA: TGTGCCAGTAGTTACCCCGGGACAGGGGGCGGAGGGACTGAAGCTTTCTTT. It codes for CASSYPGTGGGGTEAFF.

The chain links TRBV9 to TRBJ2-7, with TRBD1 matching 10 bases. This CDR3 spans 15 amino acids. After removal of 0 bases from V and 3 bases from J, the junction contained 3 bases not matched to a gene. The germline CDR1 and CDR2 sequences are SGDLS and YYNGEE. CDR3 bases: TGTGCCAGCAGCGTAGCAGGACAGGGGGACTACGAGCAGTACTTC. As protein: CASSVAGQGDYEQYF. Full variable domain (rest looked up from reference TRBV9 and TRBJ2-7): DSGVTQTPKHLITATGQRVTLRCSPRSGDLSVYWYQQSLDQGLQFLIQYYNGEERAKGNILERFSAQQFPDLHSELNLSSLELGDSALYFCASSVAGQGDYEQYFGPGTRLTVT.

The chain links TRBV10-1 to TRBJ2-3, with D perhaps matching TRBD2 (7 bases). The CDR3 contains 16 residues. Trimming stripped 10 bases from V and 5 bases from J, with 25 bases between. CDR1 is WNHNN and CDR2 is SYGVQD in the germline V gene (reference sequence). Here the CDR3 DNA reads TGCGCCAAACCCCTTGTGTTCGGGGGGCCGAGAGATACGCAGTATTTT. The encoded protein is CAKPLVFGGPRDTQYF.